In this sample, the clone carrying this T cell receptor beta chain turned up once. Antigen unknown. This record belongs to a study of cytomegalovirus exposure and HLA in healthy donors. This CDR3 contains 11 residues. Germline CDR1 is SQVTM and CDR2 is ANQGSEA. The PCR ran on 60 Vbeta and 13 Jbeta primers. Assay used: immunoSEQ multiplex PCR; TCRdb lists only in-frame clones, some missing. The table has under 200,000 clones, over 65% seen once. Study observations and caveats: The likely origin of a cluster of highly shared sequence variants was a sequencing artifact.

The sequenced sample was PBMCs. The sequence was obtained from a woman aged 40 to 50 in good health and CMV-seropositive. The rearrangement uses TRBV29-1 and TRBJ2-1; perhaps TRBD2 as D (6 bases). CDR3 sequence: CKGGAYNEQFF. The CDR3 bases are TGCAAGGGCGGGGCTTACAATGAGCAGTTCTTC.